The 26 T cell receptor beta chains given below trace back to one sample, sequenced in a study of cytomegalovirus exposure and HLA in healthy donors. The PCR employed 60 Vbeta primers together with 13 Jbeta primers. The repertoire was sequenced with immunoSEQ multiplex PCR; TCRdb's copy has only in-frame clones and lacks some. Here the sample table reports about 160,000 clones. Sample: PBMCs. The receptors come from a woman aged 60-75 years in good health and CMV-seronegative.

The V and J genes are TRBV7-9 and TRBJ1-1; weak D call: TRBD1 (6 bases). The CDR3 runs to 13 residues. Germline loops: CDR1 SEHNR, CDR2 FQNEAQ (reference sequence). Deletions cut 11 bases from V and 1 base from J, with 14 bases between. The CDR3 DNA reads as TGTGCCGGAAACAGGGCTCAGAACACTGAAGCTTTCTTT. Residues: CAGNRAQNTEAFF.

The chain joins TRBV29-1 to TRBJ2-7, with D maybe TRBD1 (5 bases). CDR1 is SQVTM and CDR2 is ANQGSEA in the germline V gene. Trimming took 4 bases from V and 1 from J, leaving 11 bases between them. The CDR3 is made up of 13 amino acids. Here the CDR3 DNA reads TGCAGCGTTGGTGAGACAGTTTCCTACGAGCAGTACTTC. It codes for CSVGETVSYEQYF.

The V gene is TRBV6-5, the J gene TRBJ1-1; 7 positions match TRBD1. V was pared by 0 bases and J by 6 bases, with 7 bases of the junction left unmatched. Per the germline V gene, CDR1 is MNHEY and CDR2 is SVGAGI. This CDR3 has 15 amino acids. CDR3 coding DNA: TGTGCCAGCAGTTACTCGCGGACAGGCGAAGCTGAAGCTTTCTTT. Protein: CASSYSRTGEAEAFF.

The chain links TRBV2 to TRBJ2-2; the match to TRBD2 covers 8 bases. This CDR3 is built from 16 residues. Germline V lookup: CDR1 SNHLY, CDR2 FYNNEI. V trimming: 7 bases; J trimming: 1 base; junction bases outside the gene matches: 8. CDR3 coding DNA: TGTGCCAGCATCGAAGCCGGGAGGGGGAACACCGGGGAGCTGTTTTTT. The encoded protein is CASIEAGRGNTGELFF. Full variable domain (rest looked up from reference TRBV2 and TRBJ2-2): EPEVTQTPSHQVTQMGQEVILRCVPISNHLYFYWYRQILGQKVEFLVSFYNNEISEKSEIFDDQFSVERPDGSNFTLKIRSTKLEDSAMYFCASIEAGRGNTGELFFGEGSRLTVL.

This chain joins TRBV6-5 and TRBJ1-2; D gene uncertain. Trimming left V 4 bases short and J 0 bases short, with 6 bases between. Germline assignment: CDR1 MNHEY and CDR2 SVGAGI. This CDR3 has 13 amino acids. CDR3 nucleotide sequence: TGTGCCAGCAGTTCCCGGGCTAACTATGGCTACACCTTC. This sequence encodes CASSSRANYGYTF.

V gene TRBV6-5 combines with J gene TRBJ1-4, with 7 nucleotides matching TRBD1. This CDR3 comprises 13 residues. CDR1 is MNHEY and CDR2 is SVGAGI in the germline V gene. Trimming cost V 6 bases and J 4 bases; bases outside gene matches: 2. The CDR3 nucleotides read TGTGCCAGCAGGGGGACAGATAATGAAAAACTGTTTTTT. Residues: CASRGTDNEKLFF.

The chain links TRBV5-4 to TRBJ1-2, with 10 bases lining up with TRBD1. Germline CDR1 and CDR2: SGHNT and YYREEE (reference sequence). The junction had 0 bases not matched to a gene; V was cut back by 4 bases and J by 3 bases. The CDR3 has 13 residues. The CDR3 sequence is CASSGTGDYGYTF. CDR3 DNA sequence: TGTGCCAGCAGCGGGACAGGGGACTATGGCTACACCTTC.

V usage is TRBV5-1 and J usage is TRBJ2-5; 8 nucleotides align to TRBD2. CDR1 and CDR2 (germline): SGHRS, YFSETQ. Trimming took 4 bases from V and 1 from J; bases not matched to a gene: 6. This CDR3 comprises 15 residues. The CDR3 loop is CASSMSGSVQETQYF. In nucleotides, the CDR3 is TGCGCCAGCAGCATGAGCGGGAGCGTCCAAGAGACCCAGTACTTC.

The chain combines TRBV15 with TRBJ1-1; 7 positions agree with TRBD1. With V trimmed by 1 base and J by 4 bases, 6 bases remained unmatched. The CDR3 covers 15 residues. Germline CDR1 and CDR2: LNHNV and YYDKDF (reference sequence). CDR3 residues: CATSRARGQATEAFF. CDR3 bases: TGTGCCACCAGCAGAGCTAGGGGGCAGGCCACTGAAGCTTTCTTT.

The chain employs TRBV5-4 and TRBJ1-1, with 7 bases that match TRBD1. With 2 bases clipped from V and 3 bases from J, the junction kept 4 bases outside the gene matches. This CDR3 region has 14 residues. Germline lookup yields CDR1 SGHNT and CDR2 YYREEE (reference sequence). The CDR3, as DNA: TGTGCCAGCAGCTTAGGACAGGTGTACACTGAAGCTTTCTTT. It encodes CASSLGQVYTEAFF.

This chain links TRBV20-1 with TRBJ1-1; possible D gene TRBD1, 6 bases. This CDR3 comprises 11 residues. V lost 4 bases and J 6 bases, leaving 9 bases between the germline ends. In germline, CDR1 is DFQATT, CDR2 SNEGSKA (reference sequence). The CDR3 region is CSATWTAEAFF. Written as DNA, the CDR3 is TGCAGTGCTACCTGGACAGCTGAAGCTTTCTTT.

The chain links TRBV5-1 to TRBJ2-1; 7 bases agree with TRBD2. The CDR3 totals 15 residues. V lost 4 bases to trimming and J lost 3 bases; unmatched junction nucleotides: 7. The germline V gene has CDR1 SGHRS and CDR2 YFSETQ. The CDR3 nucleotides read TGCGCCAGCAGCGAGGGGCGGGGGAGCTACAATGAGCAGTTCTTC. Its translation is CASSEGRGSYNEQFF. Full variable domain (outside the CDR3, taken from reference TRBV5-1 and TRBJ2-1): KAGVTQTPRYLIKTRGQQVTLSCSPISGHRSVSWYQQTPGQGLQFLFEYFSETQRNKGNFPGRFSGRQFSNSRSEMNVSTLELGDSALYLCASSEGRGSYNEQFFGPGTRLTVL.

The chain recombines TRBV7-9 with TRBJ2-7; TRBD1 is a possible D gene (5 bases). Germline CDR1 reads SEHNR; CDR2 reads FQNEAQ (reference sequence). V gave up 1 base and J gave up 3 bases, with 16 bases separating them. This CDR3 comprises 16 residues. The CDR3 coding sequence is TGTGCCAGCAGCTTAGATTCAGGGTGGGTAATCTACGAGCAGTACTTC. The encoded protein is CASSLDSGWVIYEQYF.

The rearrangement uses TRBV9 and TRBJ2-1; 9 positions agree with TRBD1. After removal of 3 bases from V and 7 bases from J, the junction contained 8 bases not matched to a gene. Germline assignment: CDR1 SGDLS and CDR2 YYNGEE. The CDR3 loop spans 15 amino acids. The DNA for the CDR3 is TGTGCCAGCAGCGCTACAGGGGGCGCCCCGAATGAGCAGTTCTTC. As protein: CASSATGGAPNEQFF.

This chain joins TRBV9 and TRBJ1-5; 7 nucleotides line up with TRBD1. There are 15 residues in the CDR3. V gave up 4 bases and J gave up 6 bases; unmatched junction bases: 10. Per germline, CDR1 SGDLS and CDR2 YYNGEE. CDR3 nucleotide sequence: TGTGCCAGCAGCACCGACAGGGAACCAGGTCAGCCCCAGCATTTT. Protein product: CASSTDREPGQPQHF.

The CDR3 DNA reads TGTGCCAGCAGCCCAACGACAAGTGGTAGAGAGACCCAGTACTTC. Translation: CASSPTTSGRETQYF. The chain employs TRBV5-6 and TRBJ2-5; no definite D call. V lost 4 bases to trimming and J lost 4 bases, with 17 bases between them. This CDR3 has 15 amino acids. Germline V gene sequence: CDR1 SGHDT, CDR2 YYEEEE.

The rearrangement joins TRBV5-1 to TRBJ1-5; 10 nucleotides line up with TRBD1. Trimming removed 3 bases from V and 7 bases from J; junction bases left unmatched: 4. The CDR3 sequence is 14 residues long. Germline loops: CDR1 SGHRS, CDR2 YFSETQ. The CDR3, as DNA: TGCGCCAGCAGCTCCGGGACAGGGGAACAGCCCCAGCATTTT. This sequence encodes CASSSGTGEQPQHF.

The chain combines TRBV27 with TRBJ2-1, with 9 bases lining up with TRBD1. The CDR3 length is 14 residues. The V gene's germline CDR1 is MNHEY and CDR2 SMNVEV (reference sequence). Unmatched junction bases numbered 13, after V lost 4 bases and J lost 15 bases. The CDR3 protein is CASSSLDRGRGGFF. The CDR3 DNA follows: TGTGCCAGCAGTTCCCTGGACAGGGGCCGCGGCGGGTTCTTC.

The chain carries TRBV11-2 and TRBJ2-7; TRBD2 matches at 12 bases. Looked up from germline, CDR1 is SGHAT and CDR2 is FQNNGV. The trim removed 5 bases at V and 5 bases at J, leaving 4 bases unmatched. CDR3 size: 14 residues. In DNA form, the CDR3 reads TGTGCCAGCAGCCCCAGGACTAGCGGGGACGAGCAGTACTTC. Translation gives CASSPRTSGDEQYF.

This sequence joins TRBV4-3 and TRBJ2-7; D perhaps matches TRBD2 (7 bases). Trimming shortened V by 1 base and J by 2 bases, and 12 bases separated the two germline ends. The CDR3 has 15 amino acids. Germline V gives CDR1 LGHNA, CDR2 YSLEER. The CDR3 DNA reads as TGCGCCAGCAGCCAAGTACAAGGGGGGGCCTACGAGCAGTACTTC. This translates into CASSQVQGGAYEQYF.

The chain couples TRBV15 to TRBJ2-7, with 8 positions matching TRBD2. Germline CDR1 LNHNV, CDR2 YYDKDF (reference sequence). J lost 4 bases, V lost 5 bases, and 7 bases had no gene match. CDR3 size: 14 residues. The CDR3 reads CATSAGLVDYEQYF. In DNA form, the CDR3 reads TGTGCCACCAGCGCGGGACTAGTGGATTACGAGCAGTACTTC.

The chain recombines TRBV5-4 with TRBJ2-2; the D is unclear. This CDR3 region has 13 residues. V lost 2 bases and J 3 bases, leaving 5 bases between the germline ends. Germline V gives CDR1 SGHNT, CDR2 YYREEE (reference sequence). CDR3 coding DNA: TGTGCCAGCAGCTTCGAGGACACCGGGGAGCTGTTTTTT. It codes for CASSFEDTGELFF.

V and J are TRBV7-2 and TRBJ2-7, with 10 bases fitting TRBD2. The CDR3 consists of 16 residues. Germline V CDR1 and CDR2: SGHTA, FQGNSA. The V gene end was trimmed by 0 bases and the J gene end by 0 bases; junction bases not matched to a gene: 2. The CDR3 bases are TGTGCCAGCAGCTTAGCTAGCGGGGGGCACTCCTACGAGCAGTACTTC. It translates to CASSLASGGHSYEQYF.

The chain joins TRBV5-1 to TRBJ1-3; the D is unclear. Germline assignment: CDR1 SGHRS and CDR2 YFSETQ. The CDR3 extends over 15 amino acids. Trimming took off 4 bases at V and 0 bases at J, with 11 bases between the two ends. The CDR3 sequence: CASSGTASSGNTIYF. CDR3 in DNA: TGCGCCAGCAGCGGCACAGCCAGCTCTGGAAACACCATATATTTT.

The V call is TRBV21-1, the J call TRBJ2-3; TRBD1, the D gene given by the table, was not confirmed from the DNA. TRBV21-1 is recorded as a pseudogene. The CDR3 contains 17 residues. The CDR3 bases are TGTGCCAGCAGCAAAGACAGGGGGCAGGGGAGGACAGATACGCAGTATTTT. Encoded protein: CASSKDRGQGRTDTQYF.

V gene TRBV2 combines with J gene TRBJ2-2, with D possibly TRBD2 on 6 matching bases. Germline-derived CDR1 and CDR2 are SNHLY and FYNNEI. This CDR3 has 14 amino acids. Trimming took 11 bases from V and 1 from J, leaving 14 bases between them. The CDR3, as DNA: TGTGCCGGGGGAGGCGGGTTGAACACCGGGGAGCTGTTTTTT. It codes for CAGGGGLNTGELFF.